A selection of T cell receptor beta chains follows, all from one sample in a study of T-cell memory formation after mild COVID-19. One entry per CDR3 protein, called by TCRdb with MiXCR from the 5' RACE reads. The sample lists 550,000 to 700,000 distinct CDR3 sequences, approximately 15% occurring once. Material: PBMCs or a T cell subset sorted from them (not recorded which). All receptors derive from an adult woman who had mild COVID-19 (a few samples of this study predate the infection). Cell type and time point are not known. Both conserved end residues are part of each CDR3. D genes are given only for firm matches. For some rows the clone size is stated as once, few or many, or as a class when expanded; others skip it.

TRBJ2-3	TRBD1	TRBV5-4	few	TGTGCCAGCAATGGACAGGGGGCGCAATCAGATACGCAGTATTTT	CASNGQGAQSDTQYF
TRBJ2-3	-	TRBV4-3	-	TGCGCCAGCAGCCAACTATCCACCCTGGGGGTGACGCAGTATTTT	CASSQLSTLGVTQYF
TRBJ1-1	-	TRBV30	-	TGTGCCTGGGTAGAGACAGGGAACACTGAAGCTTTCTTT	CAWVETGNTEAFF
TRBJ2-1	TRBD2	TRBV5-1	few	TGCGCCAGCAGCCTTATAGCGGGAGGAGACAATGAGCAGTTCTTC	CASSLIAGGDNEQFF
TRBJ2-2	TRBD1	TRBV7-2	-	TGTGCCAGCAGCCCCAGACAGGGGTCCGGGGAGCTGTTTTTT	CASSPRQGSGELFF
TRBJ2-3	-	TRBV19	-	TGTGCCAGAAACGGACAGACCCCTAGCACAGATACGCAGTATTTT	CARNGQTPSTDTQYF
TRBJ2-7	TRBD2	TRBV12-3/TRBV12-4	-	TGTGCCAGCAGTGTAGCGGGAGGGCCCAGCGAGCAGTACTTC	CASSVAGGPSEQYF
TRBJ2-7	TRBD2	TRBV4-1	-	TGCGCCAGCAGCCAAGGGAGCGGGGGAACAGATTACGAGCAGTACTTC	CASSQGSGGTDYEQYF
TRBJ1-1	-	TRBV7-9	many	TGTGCCAGCAGCCCTCGGTTGGCAGGAGGAGTCACTGAAGCTTTCTTT	CASSPRLAGGVTEAFF
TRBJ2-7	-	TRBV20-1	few	TGCAGTGCTCCTAGGGGAGCCGGACCCTACGAGCAGTACTTC	CSAPRGAGPYEQYF
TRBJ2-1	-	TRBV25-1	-	TGTGCCAGCAGTGATACAGGTAGGGGTGAGCAGTTCTTC	CASSDTGRGEQFF
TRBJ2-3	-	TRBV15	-	TGTGCCACCAGCAGAGATCGGGGGCGCGGTCCAGATACGCAGTATTTT	CATSRDRGRGPDTQYF
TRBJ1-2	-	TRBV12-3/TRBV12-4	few	TGTGCCAGCAGTTTAGGGACCCCCGGCTCCGGCTACACCTTC	CASSLGTPGSGYTF
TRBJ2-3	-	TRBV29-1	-	TGCAGCGTTGAATTACCGGGCTCGACAGATACGCAGTATTTT	CSVELPGSTDTQYF
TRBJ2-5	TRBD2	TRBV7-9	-	TGTGCCAGCAGCTTTAGTGGACTAGCGGGAGAGGGCACACAAGAGACCCAGTACTTC	CASSFSGLAGEGTQETQYF
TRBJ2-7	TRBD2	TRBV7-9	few	TGTGCCAGCAGCAATGGGGGGGTCCGCGGCGAGCAGTACTTC	CASSNGGVRGEQYF
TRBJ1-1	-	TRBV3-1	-	TGTGCCAGCAGCCGCGCGGGGGGGTCGGCAGCTTTCTTT	CASSRAGGSAAFF
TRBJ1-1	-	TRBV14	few	TGTGCCAGCAGCCAAGATTTCAGCACTGAAGCTTTCTTT	CASSQDFSTEAFF
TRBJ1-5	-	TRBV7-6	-	TGTGCCAGCAGCCCATCGAGTCTTAGGGTTCAGCCCCAGCATTTT	CASSPSSLRVQPQHF
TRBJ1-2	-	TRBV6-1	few	TGTGCCAGCAGTGAAGCGGGGACTCAGGGGCACTATGGCTACACCTTC	CASSEAGTQGHYGYTF
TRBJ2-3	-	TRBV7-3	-	TGTGCCAGCAGCCCTTCAGTAGAAGATACGCAGTATTTT	CASSPSVEDTQYF
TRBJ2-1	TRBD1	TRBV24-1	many	TGTGCCACCCGTCCCGGGACAGACTATTACAATGAGCAGTTCTTC	CATRPGTDYYNEQFF
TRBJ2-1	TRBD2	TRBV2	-	TGTGCCAGCAGCGAAGGACTAGCGGGAGTGAATGAGCAGTTCTTC	CASSEGLAGVNEQFF
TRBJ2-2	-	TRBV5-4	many	TGTGCCAGCAGCCGTCCGGCTCCGGGACTCACGAACACCGGGGAGCTGTTTTTT	CASSRPAPGLTNTGELFF
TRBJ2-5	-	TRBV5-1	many	TGCGCCAGCAGCTTCGAAGAGACCCAGTACTTC	CASSFEETQYF
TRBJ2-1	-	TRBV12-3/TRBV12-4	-	TGTGCCAGCGCTCGGGATAGACGCAATGAGCAGTTCTTC	CASARDRRNEQFF
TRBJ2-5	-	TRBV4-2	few	TGTGCCAGCAGCCAAGCCCCCCTAGCGTTTGAGACCCAGTACTTC	CASSQAPLAFETQYF
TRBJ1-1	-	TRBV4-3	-	TGCGCCAGCAGCCAAGGATTGGAGCCCTCAGGGGTGGCGGCTTTCTTT	CASSQGLEPSGVAAFF
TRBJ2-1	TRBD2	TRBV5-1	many	TGCGCCAGCAGTCCGGGGGGCTCCTACAATGAGCAGTTCTTC	CASSPGGSYNEQFF
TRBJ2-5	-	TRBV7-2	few	TGTGCCAGCAGCTTTAGACGAGGGGGAGAGACCCAGTACTTC	CASSFRRGGETQYF
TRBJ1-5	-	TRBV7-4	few	TGTGCCAGCAGCTTAGTGGTCTCAGCCGGGGGTTATGGCAATCAGCCCCAGCATTTT	CASSLVVSAGGYGNQPQHF
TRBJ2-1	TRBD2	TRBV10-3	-	TGTGCCATCAGTGAGCTAGCGGGGGCAAATGAGCAGTTCTTC	CAISELAGANEQFF
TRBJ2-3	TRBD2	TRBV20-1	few	TGCAGTGCTAGAGATATACTAGCGAAACCCAGAGATACGCAGTATTTT	CSARDILAKPRDTQYF
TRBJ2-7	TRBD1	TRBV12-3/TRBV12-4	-	TGTGCCAGCAGATCGGGACAGCCCTACGAGCAGTACTTC	CASRSGQPYEQYF
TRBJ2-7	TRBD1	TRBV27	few	TGTGCCAGCAGTTTAAGCGGGACAGGGGTGGCCTACGAGCAGTACTTC	CASSLSGTGVAYEQYF
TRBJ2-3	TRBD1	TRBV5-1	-	TGCGCCAGCAGCTACGGGACAGGGGCGGCAGATACGCAGTATTTT	CASSYGTGAADTQYF
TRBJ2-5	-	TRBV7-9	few	TGTGCCAGCAGTCCGGACTCAAGCCCAGAGACCCAGTACTTC	CASSPDSSPETQYF
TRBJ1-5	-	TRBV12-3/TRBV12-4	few	TGTGCCAGCAGTTTAGTTTCGCTGGATCAGCCCCAGCATTTT	CASSLVSLDQPQHF
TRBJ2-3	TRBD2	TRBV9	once	TGTGCCAGCAGCATAAGCGGGAGTTCAGATACGCAGTATTTT	CASSISGSSDTQYF
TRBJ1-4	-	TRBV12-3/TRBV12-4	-	TGTGCCAGCACTGAGACTGAGAATGAAAAACTGTTTTTT	CASTETENEKLFF
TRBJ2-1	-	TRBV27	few	TGTGCCAGCAGTTCTCCCCCGGAAGGACGAAGCTCCTACAATGAGCAGTTCTTC	CASSSPPEGRSSYNEQFF
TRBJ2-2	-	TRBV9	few	TGTGCCAGCAGCGTTGCAGGGATAACCGGGGAGCTGTTTTTT	CASSVAGITGELFF
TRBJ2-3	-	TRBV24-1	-	TGTGCCACCAGTGGCCTTAGCACAGATACGCAGTATTTT	CATSGLSTDTQYF
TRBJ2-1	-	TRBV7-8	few	TGTGCCAGCAGCCCAAACCACAGGGAGGGCAATGAGCAGTTCTTC	CASSPNHREGNEQFF
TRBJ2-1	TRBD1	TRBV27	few	TGTGCCAGCAGCTTAGGACAGGGTTCGGGATATGAGCAGTTCTTC	CASSLGQGSGYEQFF